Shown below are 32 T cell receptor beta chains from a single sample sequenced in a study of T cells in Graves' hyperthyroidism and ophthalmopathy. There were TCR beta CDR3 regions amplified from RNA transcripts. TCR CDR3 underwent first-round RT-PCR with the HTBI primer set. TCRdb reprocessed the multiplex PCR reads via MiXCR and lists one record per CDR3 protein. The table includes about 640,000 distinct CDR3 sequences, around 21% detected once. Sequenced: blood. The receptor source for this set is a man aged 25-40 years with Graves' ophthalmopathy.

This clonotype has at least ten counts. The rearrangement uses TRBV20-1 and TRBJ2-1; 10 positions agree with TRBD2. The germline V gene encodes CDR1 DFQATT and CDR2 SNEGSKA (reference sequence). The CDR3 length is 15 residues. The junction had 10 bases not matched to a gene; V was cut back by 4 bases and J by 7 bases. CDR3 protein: CSAISSGRAGNEQFF. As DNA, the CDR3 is TGCAGTGCTATTTCCAGCGGGAGGGCGGGGAATGAGCAGTTCTTC.

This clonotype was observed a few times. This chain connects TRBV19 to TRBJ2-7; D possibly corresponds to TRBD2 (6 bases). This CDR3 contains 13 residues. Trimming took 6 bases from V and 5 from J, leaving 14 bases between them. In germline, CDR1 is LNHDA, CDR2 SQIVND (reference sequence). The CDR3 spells CASRGGNSNEQYF. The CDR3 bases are TGTGCCAGTAGAGGCGGGAACTCGAACGAGCAGTACTTC.

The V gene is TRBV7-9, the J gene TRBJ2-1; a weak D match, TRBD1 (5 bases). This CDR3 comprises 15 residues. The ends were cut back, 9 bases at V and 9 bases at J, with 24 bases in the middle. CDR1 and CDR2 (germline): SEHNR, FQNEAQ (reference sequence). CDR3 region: CASSISRAGRSEQFF. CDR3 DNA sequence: TGTGCCAGTAGTATATCCCGGGCAGGGCGGAGTGAGCAGTTCTTC. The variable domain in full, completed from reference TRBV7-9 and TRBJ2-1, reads DTGVSQNPRHKITKRGQNVTFRCDPISEHNRLYWYRQTLGQGPEFLTYFQNEAQLEKSRLLSDRFSAERPKGSFSTLEIQRTEQGDSAMYLCASSISRAGRSEQFFGPGTRLTVL.

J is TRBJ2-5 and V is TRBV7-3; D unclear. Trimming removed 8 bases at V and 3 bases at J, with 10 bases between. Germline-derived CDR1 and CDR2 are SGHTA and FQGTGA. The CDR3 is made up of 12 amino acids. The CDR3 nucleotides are TGTGCCAGCTCACCCCAAAAAGAGACCCAGTACTTC. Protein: CASSPQKETQYF.

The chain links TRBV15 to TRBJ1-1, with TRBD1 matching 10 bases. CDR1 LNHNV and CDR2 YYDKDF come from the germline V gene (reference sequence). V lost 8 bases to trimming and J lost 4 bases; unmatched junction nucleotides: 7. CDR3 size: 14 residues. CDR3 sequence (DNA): TGTGCCACCGGACAGGGGGTGGCGGTCACTGAAGCTTTCTTT. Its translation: CATGQGVAVTEAFF.

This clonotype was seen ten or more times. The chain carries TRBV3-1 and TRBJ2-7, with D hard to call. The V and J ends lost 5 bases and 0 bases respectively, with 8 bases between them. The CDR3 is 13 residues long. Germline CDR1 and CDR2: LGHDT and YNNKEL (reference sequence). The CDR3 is CASSAGSSYEQYF. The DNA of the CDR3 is TGTGCCAGCAGCGCTGGCAGCTCCTACGAGCAGTACTTC.

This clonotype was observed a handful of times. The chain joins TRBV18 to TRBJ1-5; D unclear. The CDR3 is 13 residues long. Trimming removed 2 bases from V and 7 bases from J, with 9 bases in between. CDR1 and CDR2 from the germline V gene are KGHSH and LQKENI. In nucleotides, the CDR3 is TGTGCCAGCTCACCATCCCCGGACCAGCCCCAGCATTTT. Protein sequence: CASSPSPDQPQHF.

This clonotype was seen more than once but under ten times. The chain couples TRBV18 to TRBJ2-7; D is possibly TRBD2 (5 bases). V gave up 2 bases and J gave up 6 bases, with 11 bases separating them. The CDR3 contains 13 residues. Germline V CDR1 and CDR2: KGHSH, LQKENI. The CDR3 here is CASSPMSEGEQYF. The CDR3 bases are TGTGCCAGCTCACCAATGTCAGAGGGCGAGCAGTACTTC.

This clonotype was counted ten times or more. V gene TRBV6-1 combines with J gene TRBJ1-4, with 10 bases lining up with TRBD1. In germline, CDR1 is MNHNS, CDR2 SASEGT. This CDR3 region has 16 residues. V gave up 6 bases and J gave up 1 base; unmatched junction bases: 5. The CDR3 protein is CASRGDRGRTNEKLFF. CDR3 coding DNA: TGTGCCAGCAGGGGGGACAGGGGTCGAACTAATGAAAAACTGTTTTTT.

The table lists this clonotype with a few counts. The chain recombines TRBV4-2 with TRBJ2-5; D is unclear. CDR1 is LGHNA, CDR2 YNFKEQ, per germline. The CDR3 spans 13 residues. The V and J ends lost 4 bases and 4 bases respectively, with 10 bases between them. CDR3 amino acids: CASSRQKGETQYF. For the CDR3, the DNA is TGTGCCAGCAGCCGCCAAAAGGGAGAGACCCAGTACTTC.

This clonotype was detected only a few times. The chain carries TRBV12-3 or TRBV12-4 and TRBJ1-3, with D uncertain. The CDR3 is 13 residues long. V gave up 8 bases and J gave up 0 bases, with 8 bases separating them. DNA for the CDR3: TGTGCCAGCGACGGGAGCTCTGGAAACACCATATATTTT. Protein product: CASDGSSGNTIYF.

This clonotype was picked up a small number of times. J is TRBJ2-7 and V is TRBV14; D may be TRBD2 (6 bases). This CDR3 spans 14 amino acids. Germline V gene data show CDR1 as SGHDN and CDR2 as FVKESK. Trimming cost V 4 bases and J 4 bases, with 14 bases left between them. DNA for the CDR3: TGTGCCAGCAGCCGTTCGGGACTCAGGTACGAGCAGTACTTC. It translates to CASSRSGLRYEQYF.

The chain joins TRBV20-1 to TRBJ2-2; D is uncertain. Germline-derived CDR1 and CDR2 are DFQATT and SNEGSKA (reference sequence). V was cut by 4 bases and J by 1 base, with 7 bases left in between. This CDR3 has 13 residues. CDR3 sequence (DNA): TGCAGTGCTATTCGCGGGAACACCGGGGAGCTGTTTTTT. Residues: CSAIRGNTGELFF.

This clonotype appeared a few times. The CDR3 protein is CASSLVGQITTNEKLFF. DNA of the CDR3: TGCGCCAGCAGCTTGGTAGGACAGATCACAACTAATGAAAAACTGTTTTTT. The rearrangement links TRBV5-1 to TRBJ1-4; possibly TRBD1 for D (6 bases). The CDR3 loop spans 17 amino acids. The germline V gene encodes CDR1 SGHRS and CDR2 YFSETQ. Deletions cut 0 bases from V and 0 bases from J, with 12 bases between.

The CDR3: CSVGTTYEQYF. The CDR3 DNA reads TGCAGCGTCGGGACTACCTACGAGCAGTACTTC. The V and J genes are TRBV29-1 and TRBJ2-7, with TRBD2 matching 7 bases. CDR1 and CDR2 (germline): SQVTM, ANQGSEA. The CDR3 covers 11 residues. V shed 6 bases, J shed 2 bases, and the junction held 1 base outside the gene matches.

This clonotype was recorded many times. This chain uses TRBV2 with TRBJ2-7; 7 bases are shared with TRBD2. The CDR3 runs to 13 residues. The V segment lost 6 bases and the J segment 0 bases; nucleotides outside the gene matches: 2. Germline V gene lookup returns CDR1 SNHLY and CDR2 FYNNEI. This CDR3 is CASSSGNSYEQYF. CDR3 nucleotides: TGTGCCAGCAGCAGCGGGAACTCCTACGAGCAGTACTTC.

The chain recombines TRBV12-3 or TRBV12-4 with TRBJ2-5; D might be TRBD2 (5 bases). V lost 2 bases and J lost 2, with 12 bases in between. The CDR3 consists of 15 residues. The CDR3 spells CASSLRRRAQETQYF. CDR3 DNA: TGTGCCAGCAGTTTAAGGCGGCGGGCGCAAGAGACCCAGTACTTC.

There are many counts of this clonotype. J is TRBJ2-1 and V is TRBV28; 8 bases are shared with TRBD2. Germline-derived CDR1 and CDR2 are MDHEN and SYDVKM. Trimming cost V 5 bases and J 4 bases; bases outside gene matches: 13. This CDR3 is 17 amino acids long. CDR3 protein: CASSPTSGRALYNEQFF. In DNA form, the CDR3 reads TGTGCCAGCAGTCCTACCTCCGGGAGGGCCTTGTACAATGAGCAGTTCTTC.

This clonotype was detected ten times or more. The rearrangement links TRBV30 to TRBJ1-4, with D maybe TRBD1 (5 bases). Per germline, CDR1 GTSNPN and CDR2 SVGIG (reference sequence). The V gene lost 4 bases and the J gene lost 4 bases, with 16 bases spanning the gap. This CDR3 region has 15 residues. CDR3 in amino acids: CAWTEAGRNNEKLFF. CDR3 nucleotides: TGTGCCTGGACGGAAGCGGGACGAAATAATGAAAAACTGTTTTTT.

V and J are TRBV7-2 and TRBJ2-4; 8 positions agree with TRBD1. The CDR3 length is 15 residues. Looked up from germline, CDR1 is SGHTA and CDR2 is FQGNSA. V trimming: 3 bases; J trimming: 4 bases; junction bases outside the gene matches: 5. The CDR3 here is CASSLTGARKNIQYF. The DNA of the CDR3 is TGTGCCAGCAGCTTGACAGGGGCCCGGAAAAACATTCAGTACTTC.

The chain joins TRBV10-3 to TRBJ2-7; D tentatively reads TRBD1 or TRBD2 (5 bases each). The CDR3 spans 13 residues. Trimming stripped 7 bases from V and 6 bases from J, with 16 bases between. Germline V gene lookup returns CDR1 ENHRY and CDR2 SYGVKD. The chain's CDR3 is CAINPGQLGEQYF. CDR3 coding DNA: TGTGCCATCAACCCGGGGCAGTTAGGCGAGCAGTACTTC.

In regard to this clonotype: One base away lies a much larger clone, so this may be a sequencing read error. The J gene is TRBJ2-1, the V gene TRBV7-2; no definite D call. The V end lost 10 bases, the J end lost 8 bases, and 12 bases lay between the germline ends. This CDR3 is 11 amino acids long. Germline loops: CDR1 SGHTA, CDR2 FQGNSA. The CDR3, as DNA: TGTGCCAACAGTTTCAGCCATGAGCAGTTCTTC. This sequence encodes CANSFSHEQFF.

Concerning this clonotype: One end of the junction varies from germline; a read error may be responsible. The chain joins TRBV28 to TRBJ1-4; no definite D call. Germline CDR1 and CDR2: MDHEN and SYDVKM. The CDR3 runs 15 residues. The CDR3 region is CASSPIPGRSEKLLF. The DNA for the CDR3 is TGTGCCAGCAGCCCTATCCCGGGGAGAAGTGAAAAACTGCTTTTT. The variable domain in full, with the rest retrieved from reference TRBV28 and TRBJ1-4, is DVKVTQSSRYLVKRTGEKVFLECVQDMDHENMFWYRQDPGLGLRLIYFSYDVKMKEKGDIPEGYSVSREKKERFSLILESASTNQTSMYLCASSPIPGRSEKLLFGSGTQLSVL.

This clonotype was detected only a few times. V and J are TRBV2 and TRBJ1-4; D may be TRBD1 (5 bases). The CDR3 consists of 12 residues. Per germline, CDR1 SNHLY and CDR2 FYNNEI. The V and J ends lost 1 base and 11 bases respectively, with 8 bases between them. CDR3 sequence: CASSEEGLKLFF. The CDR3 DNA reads TGTGCCAGCAGTGAAGAGGGGTTGAAACTGTTTTTT.

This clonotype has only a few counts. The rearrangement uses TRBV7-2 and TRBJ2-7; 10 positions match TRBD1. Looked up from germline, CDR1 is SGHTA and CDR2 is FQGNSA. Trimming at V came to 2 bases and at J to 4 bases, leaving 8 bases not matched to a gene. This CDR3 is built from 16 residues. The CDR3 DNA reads TGTGCCAGCAGCTTAATCCGGCGACAGGGGGCATACGAGCAGTACTTC. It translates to CASSLIRRQGAYEQYF.

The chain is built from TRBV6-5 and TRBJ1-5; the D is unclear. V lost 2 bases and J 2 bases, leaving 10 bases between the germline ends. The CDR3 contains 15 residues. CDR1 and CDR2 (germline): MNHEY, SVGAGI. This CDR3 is CASSYTTSGNQPQHF. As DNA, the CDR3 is TGTGCCAGCAGTTACACGACTTCAGGCAATCAGCCCCAGCATTTT.

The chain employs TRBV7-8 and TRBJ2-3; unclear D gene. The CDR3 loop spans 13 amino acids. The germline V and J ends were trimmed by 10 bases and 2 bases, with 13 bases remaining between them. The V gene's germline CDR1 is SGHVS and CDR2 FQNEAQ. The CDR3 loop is CATAPPFTDTQYF. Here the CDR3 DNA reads TGTGCCACCGCACCCCCCTTCACAGATACGCAGTATTTT.

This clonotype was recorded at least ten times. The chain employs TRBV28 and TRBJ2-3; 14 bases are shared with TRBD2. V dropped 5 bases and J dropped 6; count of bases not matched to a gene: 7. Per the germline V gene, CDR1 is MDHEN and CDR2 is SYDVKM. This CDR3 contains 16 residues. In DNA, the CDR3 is TGTGCCAGCAGTCCCCCGGGACTAGCGGGAGTGGATACGCAGTATTTT. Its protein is CASSPPGLAGVDTQYF.

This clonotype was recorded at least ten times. The CDR3 is CSARDLRADRLDYEQYF. As DNA, the CDR3 is TGCAGTGCTAGAGATCTTCGGGCCGACCGACTAGATTACGAGCAGTACTTC. The rearrangement joins TRBV20-1 to TRBJ2-7; D is perhaps TRBD2 (6 bases). The CDR3 is made up of 17 amino acids. Germline V gives CDR1 DFQATT, CDR2 SNEGSKA (reference sequence). The V end lost 0 bases, the J end lost 4 bases, and 22 bases lay between the germline ends.

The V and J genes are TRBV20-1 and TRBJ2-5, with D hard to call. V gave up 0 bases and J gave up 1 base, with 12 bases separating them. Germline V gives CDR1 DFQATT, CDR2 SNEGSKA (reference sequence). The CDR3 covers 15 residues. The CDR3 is CSARDSRKPQETQYF. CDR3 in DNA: TGCAGTGCTAGAGATTCCAGAAAACCCCAAGAGACCCAGTACTTC.

The CDR3 loop reads CASTPSGLTSTDTQYF. CDR3 coding DNA: TGTGCCAGCACTCCTTCGGGACTCACAAGCACAGATACGCAGTATTTT. The chain links TRBV12-3 or TRBV12-4 to TRBJ2-3; TRBD2 is a possible D gene (6 bases). V shed 7 bases and J shed 0 bases, with 17 bases lying between them. The CDR3 consists of 16 residues.

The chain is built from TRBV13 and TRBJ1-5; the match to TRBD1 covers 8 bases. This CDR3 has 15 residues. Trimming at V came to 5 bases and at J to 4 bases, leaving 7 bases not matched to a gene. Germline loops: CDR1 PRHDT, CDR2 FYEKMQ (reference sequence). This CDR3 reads CASSSSHRGNQPQHF. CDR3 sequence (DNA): TGTGCCAGCAGCAGCAGTCACAGGGGGAATCAGCCCCAGCATTTT.